The 21 T cell receptor beta chains below were found in one sample sequenced in a study of blood T cell repertoires in COVID-19. The assay was immunoSEQ multiplex PCR, and TCRdb's table has in-frame clones only and misses some. This sample yields 260,000 or so clones, of which roughly 82% are seen a single time; over 3.5% belongs to the top ten. The material sequenced was peripheral blood. The receptors originated from a woman aged 70-85 years with acute or convalescent COVID-19.

This chain links TRBV18 with TRBJ2-7, with 8 bases aligning to TRBD1. V lost 4 bases to trimming and J lost 1 base; unmatched junction nucleotides: 3. Per the germline V gene, CDR1 is KGHSH and CDR2 is LQKENI. The CDR3 is made up of 14 amino acids. CDR3 amino acids: CASSQRQGSYEQYF. The DNA of the CDR3 is TGTGCCAGCTCACAAAGACAGGGGTCCTACGAGCAGTACTTC.

The rearrangement links TRBV28 to TRBJ1-4; the D is unclear. CDR1 MDHEN and CDR2 SYDVKM come from the germline V gene. The CDR3 spans 12 residues. V lost 3 bases and J lost 13, with 12 bases in between. The CDR3 here is CASSFSENRLFF. For the CDR3, the DNA is TGTGCCAGCAGTTTCTCGGAGAATAGACTGTTTTTT.

The gene calls are TRBV6-1 and TRBJ1-2; D not resolved. Germline values: CDR1 MNHNS, CDR2 SASEGT. The CDR3 contains 15 residues. V was shortened by 2 bases and J by 7 bases, with 17 bases between the two germline ends. The CDR3 region has the DNA TGTGCCAGCAGTGAATTGACGGGAGCCTCGGGTGGCTACACCTTC. Encoded protein: CASSELTGASGGYTF.

In DNA, the CDR3 is TGTGCCAGCCGTTGGGCAGCTCCTACAGATACGCAGTATTTT. Protein product: CASRWAAPTDTQYF. The chain recombines TRBV19 with TRBJ2-3; D is undetermined. From germline, CDR1 is LNHDA and CDR2 SQIVND (reference sequence). The ends were cut back, 9 bases at V and 3 bases at J, with 16 bases in the middle. The CDR3 contains 14 residues.

V and J are TRBV7-2 and TRBJ1-5, with TRBD1 as a possible D gene (6 bases). This CDR3 region has 13 residues. Germline assignment: CDR1 SGHTA and CDR2 FQGNSA. Trimming left V 10 bases short and J 2 bases short, with 12 bases between. For the CDR3, the DNA is TGTGCCACCTCTTGGACAGGCAATCAGCCCCAGCATTTT. Its protein product is CATSWTGNQPQHF.

This sequence joins TRBV10-1 and TRBJ2-1, with TRBD2 matching 9 bases. The J segment lost 7 bases and the V segment lost 2 bases, leaving 9 bases of the junction unmatched. The CDR3 is 16 residues long. From germline, CDR1 is WNHNN and CDR2 SYGVQD (reference sequence). CDR3 coding DNA: TGCGCCAGCAGTGAGGTTCGAGGGACTAGCCGGAATGAGCAGTTCTTC. This codes for CASSEVRGTSRNEQFF.

This chain joins TRBV19 and TRBJ1-5; 9 bases agree with TRBD1. The CDR3 spans 13 residues. The germline CDR1 and CDR2 sequences are LNHDA and SQIVND (reference sequence). The V gene end was trimmed by 5 bases and the J gene end by 9 bases; junction bases not matched to a gene: 5. The CDR3 DNA reads TGTGCCAGTAGTGGGACAGGGAACCGGCCCCAGCATTTT. It translates to CASSGTGNRPQHF.

The gene calls are TRBV30 and TRBJ2-7; D is unresolved. The V gene's germline CDR1 is GTSNPN and CDR2 SVGIG (reference sequence). The ends were cut back, 0 bases at V and 2 bases at J, with 11 bases in the middle. The CDR3 length is 14 residues. The CDR3 loop reads CAWSVFAPTYEQYF. CDR3 nucleotides: TGTGCCTGGAGTGTATTCGCCCCTACCTACGAGCAGTACTTC.

The chain uses TRBV2 and TRBJ2-2; possible D gene TRBD2, 6 bases. Trimming removed 4 bases at V and 4 bases at J, with 10 bases between. CDR3 length equals 14 residues. In germline, CDR1 is SNHLY, CDR2 FYNNEI. This chain's CDR3 is CASSGDFSTGELFF. In DNA form, the CDR3 reads TGTGCCAGCAGTGGGGACTTTTCCACCGGGGAGCTGTTTTTT. Looking up the rest from reference TRBV2 and TRBJ2-2 gives the full variable domain: EPEVTQTPSHQVTQMGQEVILRCVPISNHLYFYWYRQILGQKVEFLVSFYNNEISEKSEIFDDQFSVERPDGSNFTLKIRSTKLEDSAMYFCASSGDFSTGELFFGEGSRLTVL.

The V call is TRBV2, the J call TRBJ1-5, with D perhaps TRBD1 (5 bases). V was cut by 6 bases and J by 7 bases, with 10 bases left in between. Germline CDR1 and CDR2: SNHLY and FYNNEI. The CDR3 is 12 residues long. The CDR3: CASREGRQPQHF. CDR3 bases: TGTGCCAGCAGGGAGGGACGGCAGCCCCAGCATTTT.

This sequence joins TRBV5-6 and TRBJ1-5; possible D gene TRBD1, 6 bases. Germline CDR1 is SGHDT and CDR2 is YYEEEE. Deletions cut 1 base from V and 0 bases from J, with 14 bases between. This CDR3 has 17 residues. The CDR3 spells CASSLLGTFVSNQPQHF. CDR3 DNA: TGTGCCAGCAGCTTGCTCGGGACATTCGTTAGCAATCAGCCCCAGCATTTT.

This clone occurred once. This same CDR3 is encoded by further DNA sequences in the sample. V gene TRBV6-5 combines with J gene TRBJ1-1, with TRBD1 identical over 7 bases. The V gene's germline CDR1 is MNHEY and CDR2 SVGAGI. J gave up 1 base and V 6 bases, and 8 bases lay outside the gene matches. CDR3 size: 15 residues. CDR3 sequence: CASRPYRGGNTEAFF. CDR3 coding DNA: TGTGCCAGCAGACCCTACAGGGGCGGGAACACTGAAGCTTTCTTT.

V usage is TRBV10-1 and J usage is TRBJ1-1; 10 nucleotides line up with TRBD1. V lost 3 bases, J lost 8 bases, and 3 bases stayed unmatched. This CDR3 comprises 13 residues. Germline-derived CDR1 and CDR2 are WNHNN and SYGVQD (reference sequence). CDR3 sequence: CASSEMTGGEAFF. The CDR3 DNA reads TGCGCCAGCAGTGAAATGACAGGGGGCGAAGCTTTCTTT.

The V call is TRBV21-1, the J call TRBJ2-7; the D call TRBD2 from the table was never checked on the DNA. TRBV21-1 is an annotated pseudogene. This CDR3 region has 22 residues. The CDR3 bases are TGTGCCAGCAGCAAAGACGTGGGCAGTCGCGGGGGAGCGGGGGCGAATATCTACGAGCAGTACTTC. Encoded protein: CASSKDVGSRGGAGANIYEQYF.

The chain joins TRBV28 to TRBJ2-3; D is unclear. The germline CDR1 and CDR2 sequences are MDHEN and SYDVKM. Between the trimmed V and J ends, which lost 7 bases and 2 bases, there was a span of 19 bases. This CDR3 contains 16 residues. The CDR3 bases are TGTGCCAGCAACCTATCACCCGAACGAAACACAGATACGCAGTATTTT. As protein: CASNLSPERNTDTQYF. Together with reference TRBV28 and TRBJ2-3, the CDR3 gives the full variable domain: DVKVTQSSRYLVKRTGEKVFLECVQDMDHENMFWYRQDPGLGLRLIYFSYDVKMKEKGDIPEGYSVSREKKERFSLILESASTNQTSMYLCASNLSPERNTDTQYFGPGTRLTVL.

The chain couples TRBV28 to TRBJ2-7; 9 bases are shared with TRBD1. The germline V gene has CDR1 MDHEN and CDR2 SYDVKM. CDR3 length equals 14 residues. The V gene end was trimmed by 3 bases and the J gene end by 3 bases; junction bases not matched to a gene: 3. Here the CDR3 DNA reads TGTGCCAGCAGTTTTTGGACAGGGGTCTACGAGCAGTACTTC. It yields the protein CASSFWTGVYEQYF.

The chain couples TRBV29-1 to TRBJ2-7, with 8 nucleotides matching TRBD1. Germline V gene sequence: CDR1 SQVTM, CDR2 ANQGSEA. This CDR3 has 13 amino acids. Trimming cost V 5 bases and J 7 bases; bases outside gene matches: 10. CDR3 nucleotides: TGCAGCGTTAAAAAGGACAGGGCGGGTGAGCAGTACTTC. Encoded protein: CSVKKDRAGEQYF.

The V and J genes are TRBV19 and TRBJ1-4; TRBD1 aligns across 9 bases. Trimming cost V 5 bases and J 7 bases; bases outside gene matches: 2. The CDR3 totals 13 residues. The germline V gene encodes CDR1 LNHDA and CDR2 SQIVND (reference sequence). The CDR3 loop is CASSGQGSEKLFF. The CDR3 region has the DNA TGTGCCAGTAGTGGACAGGGGTCTGAAAAACTGTTTTTT.

On this clone: Other DNA sequences in this specimen translate into the identical CDR3. The chain joins TRBV5-1 to TRBJ1-6; 11 bases fit TRBD1. The CDR3 extends over 14 amino acids. Germline CDR1 reads SGHRS; CDR2 reads YFSETQ. Germline trimming cut 3 bases from V and 8 bases from J; bases unmatched to any gene: 1. The DNA of the CDR3 is TGCGCCAGCAGCTCGGGACAGGGGGATTCACCCCTCCACTTT. This translates into CASSSGQGDSPLHF. The full variable domain, its missing parts supplied by reference TRBV5-1 and TRBJ1-6, is KAGVTQTPRYLIKTRGQQVTLSCSPISGHRSVSWYQQTPGQGLQFLFEYFSETQRNKGNFPGRFSGRQFSNSRSEMNVSTLELGDSALYLCASSSGQGDSPLHFGNGTRLTVT.

The gene calls are TRBV29-1 and TRBJ1-2; tentatively, D is TRBD1 (6 bases). This CDR3 comprises 14 residues. Germline lookup yields CDR1 SQVTM and CDR2 ANQGSEA. V lost 3 bases and J lost 8, with 19 bases in between. The CDR3 protein is CSVDPQGPLGGYTF. CDR3 DNA sequence: TGCAGCGTTGACCCACAGGGTCCTCTGGGGGGCTACACCTTC.

The chain has TRBV19 and TRBJ1-3, with D possibly TRBD1 on 5 matching bases. This CDR3 contains 15 residues. V was trimmed by 6 bases and J by 0 bases, leaving 12 bases between them. Germline V gives CDR1 LNHDA, CDR2 SQIVND (reference sequence). The CDR3 bases are TGTGCCAGTAGCACCACAGGCCTCTCTGGAAACACCATATATTTT. This gives the protein CASSTTGLSGNTIYF.